Presented here are 25 T cell receptor beta chains from one specimen sequenced in a study of cytomegalovirus exposure and HLA in healthy donors. The PCR ran on 60 Vbeta and 13 Jbeta primers. Clones were sequenced by immunoSEQ multiplex PCR, and TCRdb holds only the in-frame ones, with some missing. This repertoire shows some 110,000 clones, about 70% found once; its top ten account for 0.65% to 0.85%. Sequencing was done on a sample of PBMCs. The receptors originated from a boy between 10 and 17 years old in good health and CMV-seronegative.

This chain links TRBV5-1 with TRBJ1-1; 8 bases map to TRBD1. The CDR3 totals 15 residues. Germline values: CDR1 SGHRS, CDR2 YFSETQ. J was trimmed by 4 bases and V by 4 bases; bases with no gene match: 9. CDR3: CASSPRTGKGTEAFF. The CDR3 DNA is TGCGCCAGCAGCCCGCGGACAGGGAAAGGCACTGAAGCTTTCTTT.

The chain links TRBV5-8 to TRBJ1-1; 7 bases align to TRBD1. The CDR3 sequence is 14 residues long. Germline assignment: CDR1 SGHTS and CDR2 YDEGEE. V lost 5 bases and J lost 1; bases outside the gene matches: 5. The CDR3 DNA sequence: TGTGCCAGCAGTCCTAGGGGGCGGAACACTGAAGCTTTCTTT. Translation: CASSPRGRNTEAFF.

The chain employs TRBV2 and TRBJ1-1, with a weak D call TRBD1 (6 bases). The CDR3 is 16 residues long. Germline CDR1 and CDR2: SNHLY and FYNNEI. V lost 1 base and J 4 bases, leaving 16 bases between the germline ends. CDR3 sequence (DNA): TGTGCCAGCAGTGAAGGAGGGAGGGTGGGGGCCACTGAAGCTTTCTTT. Protein: CASSEGGRVGATEAFF.

The table lists this clone with a few counts. This chain joins TRBV19 and TRBJ2-1, with 7 nucleotides matching TRBD2. Germline V gene lookup returns CDR1 LNHDA and CDR2 SQIVND (reference sequence). The CDR3 totals 15 residues. V lost 3 bases to trimming and J lost 3 bases; unmatched junction nucleotides: 5. The CDR3, as DNA: TGTGCCAGTAGTATGGGAGGGACTGGCTACAATGAGCAGTTCTTC. Amino acids: CASSMGGTGYNEQFF.

This clone appeared a few times. CDR3 sequence (DNA): TGTGCCAGCAGCTACCTACCGAGAACCGGCGGTGGCTACACCTTC. Translated: CASSYLPRTGGGYTF. This rearrangement joins TRBV7-3 to TRBJ1-2; the D is unclear. Trimming pared 4 bases from V and 7 bases from J, leaving 19 bases between. This CDR3 has 15 residues. Germline CDR1 SGHTA, CDR2 FQGTGA.

The rearrangement links TRBV28 to TRBJ2-5; 10 nucleotides line up with TRBD1. The CDR3 extends over 16 amino acids. The germline V gene encodes CDR1 MDHEN and CDR2 SYDVKM. The junction had 11 bases not matched to a gene; V was cut back by 6 bases and J by 4 bases. The DNA for the CDR3 is TGTGCCAGCAGGACTATACCGGGACAGGGGCCAGAGACCCAGTACTTC. Translation gives CASRTIPGQGPETQYF.

V is TRBV9 and J is TRBJ2-3; 9 nucleotides agree with TRBD2. V shed 0 bases, J shed 1 base, and the junction held 3 bases outside the gene matches. The CDR3 spans 16 residues. Germline V gene data show CDR1 as SGDLS and CDR2 as YYNGEE. CDR3 amino acids: CASSVERGAGTDTQYF. CDR3 coding DNA: TGTGCCAGCAGCGTAGAGCGGGGGGCCGGCACAGATACGCAGTATTTT.

The chain links TRBV19 to TRBJ2-7; TRBD1 aligns across 10 bases. V gave up 5 bases and J gave up 4 bases; unmatched junction bases: 5. Germline assignment: CDR1 LNHDA and CDR2 SQIVND (reference sequence). CDR3 length: 14 amino acids. DNA for the CDR3: TGTGCCAGTAGTTTGACAGGGGGCCTTTACGAGCAGTACTTC. This codes for CASSLTGGLYEQYF.

The chain has TRBV2 and TRBJ2-3; no clear D. The V gene lost 3 bases and the J gene lost 4 bases, with 8 bases spanning the gap. CDR3 length equals 13 residues. The germline V gene has CDR1 SNHLY and CDR2 FYNNEI. The CDR3 reads CASSDNLADTQYF. In DNA form, the CDR3 reads TGTGCCAGCAGTGATAATCTAGCAGATACGCAGTATTTT.

The chain has TRBV2 and TRBJ2-3; TRBD2 matches 8 bases. V lost 8 bases and J lost 7; bases outside the gene matches: 17. CDR1 is SNHLY and CDR2 is FYNNEI in the germline V gene. The CDR3 consists of 16 residues. The CDR3 nucleotides read TGTGCCAGCCCCCCTGGAGGACTAGCTCCCGTTCATACGCAGTATTTT. It translates to CASPPGGLAPVHTQYF. The whole variable domain, remainder taken from reference TRBV2 and TRBJ2-3, is EPEVTQTPSHQVTQMGQEVILRCVPISNHLYFYWYRQILGQKVEFLVSFYNNEISEKSEIFDDQFSVERPDGSNFTLKIRSTKLEDSAMYFCASPPGGLAPVHTQYFGPGTRLTVL.

This clone was picked up a small number of times. The V gene is TRBV4-3, the J gene TRBJ1-2; D uncertain. The CDR3 covers 14 residues. V was trimmed by 0 bases and J by 4 bases, leaving 9 bases between them. Per the germline V gene, CDR1 is LGHNA and CDR2 is YSLEER. The CDR3 spells CASSQEQVGYGYTF. In nucleotides, the CDR3 is TGCGCCAGCAGCCAAGAGCAGGTCGGCTATGGCTACACCTTC.

The rearrangement uses TRBV7-9 and TRBJ1-1; D is uncertain. The V gene's germline CDR1 is SEHNR and CDR2 FQNEAQ (reference sequence). The CDR3 has 16 residues. V lost 2 bases, J lost 0 bases, and 13 bases lay in between. This CDR3 reads CASSLLGEIMNTEAFF. The CDR3 DNA is TGTGCCAGCAGCTTATTAGGAGAAATTATGAACACTGAAGCTTTCTTT. The full variable domain, rest sourced from reference TRBV7-9 and TRBJ1-1, is DTGVSQNPRHKITKRGQNVTFRCDPISEHNRLYWYRQTLGQGPEFLTYFQNEAQLEKSRLLSDRFSAERPKGSFSTLEIQRTEQGDSAMYLCASSLLGEIMNTEAFFGQGTRLTVV.

The chain couples TRBV4-1 to TRBJ1-1; D is unclear. The CDR3 spans 12 residues. Trimming took 2 bases from V and 8 from J, leaving 9 bases between them. CDR1 MGHRA and CDR2 YSYEKL come from the germline V gene. The CDR3 loop is CASSQLNQEAFF. DNA of the CDR3: TGCGCCAGCAGCCAACTGAATCAGGAAGCTTTCTTT.

On this clone itself: Within the sample, other DNA sequences also encode this same CDR3. This chain links TRBV29-1 with TRBJ1-2, with 7 bases matching TRBD1. CDR1 SQVTM and CDR2 ANQGSEA come from the germline V gene. V trimming: 5 bases; J trimming: 14 bases; junction bases outside the gene matches: 17. This CDR3 contains 13 residues. The CDR3 DNA is TGCAGCGTTCAGTCGCCGACAGGGTCGCCGGGAACCTTC. It yields the protein CSVQSPTGSPGTF.

V is TRBV5-1 and J is TRBJ2-3, with 7 bases matching TRBD1. The length of the CDR3 is 15 residues. The V and J ends lost 0 bases and 4 bases, in that order; junction bases with no gene match: 5. Germline values: CDR1 SGHRS, CDR2 YFSETQ. In DNA form, the CDR3 reads TGCGCCAGCAGCTTGGGGACAGGAGCCGCAGATACGCAGTATTTT. Translated, it gives CASSLGTGAADTQYF.

This clone showed up just once. This chain connects TRBV6-6 to TRBJ2-7, with TRBD1 as a possible D gene (6 bases). CDR1 is MNHNY and CDR2 is SVGAGI in the germline V gene (reference sequence). This CDR3 has 13 amino acids. V shed 5 bases and J shed 2 bases, with 10 bases lying between them. The chain's CDR3 is CASSIRGPYEQYF. CDR3 nucleotides: TGTGCCAGCAGTATCAGGGGCCCCTACGAGCAGTACTTC.

The CDR3 is CASSQGLAGGRGNEQFF. The CDR3 DNA follows: TGCGCCAGCAGCCAAGGTCTAGCGGGGGGGAGGGGCAATGAGCAGTTCTTC. The V gene is TRBV4-3, the J gene TRBJ2-1, with 12 bases matching TRBD2. This CDR3 comprises 17 residues. Germline values: CDR1 LGHNA, CDR2 YSLEER. The V segment lost 1 base and the J segment 6 bases; nucleotides outside the gene matches: 7.

The rearrangement uses TRBV11-2 and TRBJ2-7; 7 positions agree with TRBD1. The V and J ends lost 5 bases and 7 bases, in that order; junction bases with no gene match: 8. The germline CDR1 and CDR2 sequences are SGHAT and FQNNGV. The length of the CDR3 is 13 residues. The CDR3 protein is CASSRTGEREQYF. Here the CDR3 DNA reads TGTGCCAGCAGCCGTACAGGGGAGCGGGAGCAGTACTTC.

The chain has TRBV29-1 and TRBJ2-7; perhaps TRBD1 as D (5 bases). The germline gives CDR1 SQVTM, CDR2 ANQGSEA. The V gene lost 0 bases and the J gene lost 4 bases, with 16 bases spanning the gap. The CDR3 is 15 residues long. The CDR3 here is CSVEEGRGRGYEQYF. Written as DNA, the CDR3 is TGCAGCGTTGAAGAAGGAAGGGGCAGAGGATACGAGCAGTACTTC.

CDR3 nucleotides: TGTGCCAGCAGTGACACAGGGTACAATGAGCAGTTCTTC. This sequence encodes CASSDTGYNEQFF. The chain couples TRBV6-4 to TRBJ2-1; TRBD1 is a possible D gene (6 bases). Germline V gene data show CDR1 as MRHNA and CDR2 as SNTAGT. V was pared by 2 bases and J by 4 bases, with 6 bases between. This CDR3 is built from 13 residues.

The chain uses TRBV27 and TRBJ2-6; TRBD2 matches at 7 bases. Germline V lookup: CDR1 MNHEY, CDR2 SMNVEV (reference sequence). J gave up 4 bases and V 2 bases, and 5 bases lay outside the gene matches. The CDR3 loop spans 16 amino acids. CDR3 protein: CASSLMGGTGANVLTF. CDR3 DNA sequence: TGTGCCAGCAGTTTAATGGGGGGGACCGGGGCCAACGTCCTGACTTTC.

The chain employs TRBV11-1 and TRBJ1-2; 7 bases are shared with TRBD1. Germline V gene data show CDR1 as SGHAT and CDR2 as FQDESV (reference sequence). Trimming removed 5 bases from V and 6 bases from J; junction bases left unmatched: 9. This CDR3 is 14 amino acids long. In DNA, the CDR3 is TGTGCCAGCAGCCCTAGAGCAGGGGGAGATGGCTACACCTTC. Residues: CASSPRAGGDGYTF.

The chain carries TRBV9 and TRBJ2-3, with D possibly matching TRBD2 (6 bases). V shed 4 bases and J shed 4 bases, with 13 bases lying between them. This CDR3 is built from 14 residues. From germline, CDR1 is SGDLS and CDR2 YYNGEE. CDR3 residues: CASSPRDFADTQYF. CDR3 nucleotides: TGTGCCAGCAGCCCACGGGACTTCGCAGATACGCAGTATTTT.

This chain connects TRBV21-1 to TRBJ2-7; the table calls TRBD1, which could not be checked here. TRBV21-1 is listed as a pseudogene. The CDR3 length is 17 residues. The CDR3 spells CASSIMAGTGDSYEQYF. The CDR3 DNA is TGTGCCAGCAGCATAATGGCCGGGACAGGAGATTCCTACGAGCAGTACTTC.

The chain carries TRBV6-5 and TRBJ2-7; maybe TRBD1 (5 bases). Trimming took 6 bases from V and 2 from J, leaving 17 bases between them. Germline CDR1 is MNHEY and CDR2 is SVGAGI. This CDR3 region has 15 residues. The CDR3 DNA sequence: TGTGCCAGCAGCCGTGTGGCAGGGAAAGCCTACGAGCAGTACTTC. Its translation is CASSRVAGKAYEQYF.